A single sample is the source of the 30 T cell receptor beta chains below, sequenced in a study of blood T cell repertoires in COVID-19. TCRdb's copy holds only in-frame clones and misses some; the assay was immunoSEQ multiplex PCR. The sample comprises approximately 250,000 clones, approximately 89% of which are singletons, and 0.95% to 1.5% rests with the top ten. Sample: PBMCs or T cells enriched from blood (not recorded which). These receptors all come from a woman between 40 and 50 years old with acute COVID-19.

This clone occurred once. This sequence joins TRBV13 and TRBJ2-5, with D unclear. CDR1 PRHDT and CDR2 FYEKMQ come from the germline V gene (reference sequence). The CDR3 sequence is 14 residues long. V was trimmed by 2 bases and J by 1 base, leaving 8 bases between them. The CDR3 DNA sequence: TGTGCCAGCAGCTTACTCGGCGGCCAAGAGACCCAGTACTTC. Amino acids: CASSLLGGQETQYF.

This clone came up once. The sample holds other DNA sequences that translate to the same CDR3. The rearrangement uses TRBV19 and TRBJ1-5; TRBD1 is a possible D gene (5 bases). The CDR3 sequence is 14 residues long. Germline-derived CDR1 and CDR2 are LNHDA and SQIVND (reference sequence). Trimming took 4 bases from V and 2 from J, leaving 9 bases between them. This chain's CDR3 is CASSTTGGNQPQHF. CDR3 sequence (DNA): TGTGCCAGTAGTACCACAGGTGGCAATCAGCCCCAGCATTTT.

The CDR3 loop reads CASSLGRILYEQYF. The CDR3 coding sequence is TGTGCCAGCAGCTTGGGCCGGATCCTCTACGAGCAGTACTTC. The rearrangement joins TRBV7-9 to TRBJ2-7, with unresolved D. V lost 3 bases and J 3 bases, leaving 12 bases between the germline ends. The CDR3 loop spans 14 amino acids. Germline CDR1 SEHNR, CDR2 FQNEAQ (reference sequence).

CDR3 sequence: CASSLGWGSLQVQRGTEAFF. The CDR3 DNA is TGCGCCAGCAGCCTGGGGTGGGGCTCGCTACAAGTACAAAGAGGCACTGAAGCTTTCTTT. The chain combines TRBV5-1 with TRBJ1-1; D possibly corresponds to TRBD1 (5 bases). The CDR3 is made up of 20 amino acids. Germline CDR1 reads SGHRS; CDR2 reads YFSETQ. The V end was cut by 4 bases, the J end by 4 bases, with 32 bases between.

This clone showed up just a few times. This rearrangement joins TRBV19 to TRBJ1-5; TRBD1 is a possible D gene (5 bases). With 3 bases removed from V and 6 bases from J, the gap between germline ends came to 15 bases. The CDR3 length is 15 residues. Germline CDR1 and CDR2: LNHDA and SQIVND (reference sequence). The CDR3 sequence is CASSIQGLISQPQHF. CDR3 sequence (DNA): TGTGCCAGTAGTATCCAGGGTTTAATAAGTCAGCCCCAGCATTTT. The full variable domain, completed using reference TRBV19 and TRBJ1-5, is DGGITQSPKYLFRKEGQNVTLSCEQNLNHDAMYWYRQDPGQGLRLIYYSQIVNDFQKGDIAEGYSVSREKKESFPLTVTSAQKNPTAFYLCASSIQGLISQPQHFGDGTRLSIL.

CDR3 coding DNA: TGTGCCAGCAAGGACAGAAGCTCCTACAATGAGCAGTTCTTC. The encoded protein is CASKDRSSYNEQFF. This chain connects TRBV28 to TRBJ2-1, with D perhaps matching TRBD1 (6 bases). With 7 bases removed from V and 0 bases from J, the gap between germline ends came to 10 bases. Per the germline V gene, CDR1 is MDHEN and CDR2 is SYDVKM. The CDR3 spans 14 residues. Looking up the rest from reference TRBV28 and TRBJ2-1 gives the full variable domain: DVKVTQSSRYLVKRTGEKVFLECVQDMDHENMFWYRQDPGLGLRLIYFSYDVKMKEKGDIPEGYSVSREKKERFSLILESASTNQTSMYLCASKDRSSYNEQFFGPGTRLTVL.

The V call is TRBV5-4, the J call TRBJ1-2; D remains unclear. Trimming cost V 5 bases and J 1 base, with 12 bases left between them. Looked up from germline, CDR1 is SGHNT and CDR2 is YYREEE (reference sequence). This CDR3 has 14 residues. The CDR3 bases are TGTGCCAGCAGTGGCAACCTAGTTAACTATGGCTACACCTTC. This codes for CASSGNLVNYGYTF.

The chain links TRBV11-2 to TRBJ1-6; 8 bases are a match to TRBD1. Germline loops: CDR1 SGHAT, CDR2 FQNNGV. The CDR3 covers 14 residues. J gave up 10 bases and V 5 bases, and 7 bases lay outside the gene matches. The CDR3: CASSADRGHSPLHF. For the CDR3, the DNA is TGTGCCAGCAGCGCAGACAGGGGACACTCACCCCTCCACTTT.

CDR3 amino acids: CASSQDRSSGATLAKNIQYF. The CDR3 bases are TGCGCCAGCAGCCAAGATCGTTCCAGCGGAGCCACTCTAGCCAAAAACATTCAGTACTTC. The chain employs TRBV4-1 and TRBJ2-4, with D perhaps matching TRBD2 (5 bases). Germline V CDR1 and CDR2: MGHRA, YSYEKL. CDR3 size: 20 residues. V was clipped by 0 bases and J by 0 bases, with 21 bases between them.

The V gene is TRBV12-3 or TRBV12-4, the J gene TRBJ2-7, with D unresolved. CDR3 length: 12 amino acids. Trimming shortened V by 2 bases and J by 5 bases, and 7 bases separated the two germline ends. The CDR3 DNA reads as TGTGCCAGCAGTTTAAGCCCTAACGAGCAGTACTTC. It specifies CASSLSPNEQYF.

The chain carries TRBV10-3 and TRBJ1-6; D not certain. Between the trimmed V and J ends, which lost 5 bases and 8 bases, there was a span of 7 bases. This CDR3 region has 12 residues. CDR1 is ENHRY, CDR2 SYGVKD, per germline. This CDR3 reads CAISKGDSPLHF. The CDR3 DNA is TGTGCCATCAGTAAGGGAGATTCACCCCTCCACTTT.

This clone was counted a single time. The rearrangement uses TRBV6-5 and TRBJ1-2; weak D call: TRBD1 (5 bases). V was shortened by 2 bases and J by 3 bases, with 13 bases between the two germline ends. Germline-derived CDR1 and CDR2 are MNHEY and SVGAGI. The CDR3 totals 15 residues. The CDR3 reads CASSYLNGGDYGYTF. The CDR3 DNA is TGTGCCAGCAGTTACCTCAATGGGGGGGACTATGGCTACACCTTC.

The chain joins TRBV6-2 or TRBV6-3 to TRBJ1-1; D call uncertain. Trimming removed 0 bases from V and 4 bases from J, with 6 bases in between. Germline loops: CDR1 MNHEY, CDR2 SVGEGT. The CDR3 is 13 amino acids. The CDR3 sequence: CASSYSVSTEAFF. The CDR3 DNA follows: TGTGCCAGCAGTTACTCCGTCAGCACTGAAGCTTTCTTT.

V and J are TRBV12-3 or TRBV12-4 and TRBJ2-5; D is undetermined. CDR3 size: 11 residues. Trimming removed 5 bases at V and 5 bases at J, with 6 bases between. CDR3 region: CASSPRETQYF. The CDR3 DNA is TGTGCCAGCAGTCCTAGGGAGACCCAGTACTTC.

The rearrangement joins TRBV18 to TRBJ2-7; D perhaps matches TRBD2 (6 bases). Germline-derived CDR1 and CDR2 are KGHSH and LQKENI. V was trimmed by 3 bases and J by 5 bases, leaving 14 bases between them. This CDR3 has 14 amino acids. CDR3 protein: CASSPTSLRNEQYF. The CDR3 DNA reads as TGTGCCAGCTCACCGACTAGTTTAAGGAACGAGCAGTACTTC.

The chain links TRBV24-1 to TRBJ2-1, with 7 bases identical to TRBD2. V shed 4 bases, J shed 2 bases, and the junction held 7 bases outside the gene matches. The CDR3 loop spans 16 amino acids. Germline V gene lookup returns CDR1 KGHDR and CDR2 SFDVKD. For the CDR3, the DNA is TGTGCCACCAGTGACGCTCTAGCGGAAACCTACAATGAGCAGTTCTTC. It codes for CATSDALAETYNEQFF.

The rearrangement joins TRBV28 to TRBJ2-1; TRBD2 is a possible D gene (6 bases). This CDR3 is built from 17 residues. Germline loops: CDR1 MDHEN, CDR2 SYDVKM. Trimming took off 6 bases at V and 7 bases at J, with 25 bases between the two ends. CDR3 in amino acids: CASRLVYGGGRRNEQFF. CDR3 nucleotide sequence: TGTGCCAGCAGATTAGTTTACGGGGGAGGAAGGAGAAATGAGCAGTTCTTC.

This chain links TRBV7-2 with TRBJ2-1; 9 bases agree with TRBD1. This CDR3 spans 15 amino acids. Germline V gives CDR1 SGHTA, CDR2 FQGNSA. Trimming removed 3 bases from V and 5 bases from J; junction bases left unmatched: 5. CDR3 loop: CASSFTGGSHNEQFF. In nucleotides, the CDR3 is TGTGCCAGCAGCTTTACAGGGGGCAGTCACAATGAGCAGTTCTTC.

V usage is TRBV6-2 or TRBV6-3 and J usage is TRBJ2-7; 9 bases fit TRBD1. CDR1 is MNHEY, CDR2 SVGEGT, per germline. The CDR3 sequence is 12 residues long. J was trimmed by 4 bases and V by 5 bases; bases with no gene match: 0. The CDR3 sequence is CASSGQGYEQYV. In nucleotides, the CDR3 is TGTGCCAGCAGTGGACAGGGGTACGAGCAGTACGTC.

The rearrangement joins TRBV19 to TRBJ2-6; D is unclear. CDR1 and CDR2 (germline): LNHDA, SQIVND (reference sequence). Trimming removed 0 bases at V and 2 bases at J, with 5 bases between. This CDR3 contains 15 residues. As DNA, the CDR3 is TGTGCCAGTAGTATAGATTATGCTGGGGCCAACGTCCTGACTTTC. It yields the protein CASSIDYAGANVLTF.

The CDR3 DNA is TGCGCCAGCAGTGAACGGGCAGGGCTAGCTTTCTTT. Protein product: CASSERAGLAFF. The chain employs TRBV10-1 and TRBJ1-1; possibly TRBD1 for D (5 bases). Germline values: CDR1 WNHNN, CDR2 SYGVQD (reference sequence). Trimming cost V 3 bases and J 10 bases, with 12 bases left between them. This CDR3 is built from 12 residues.

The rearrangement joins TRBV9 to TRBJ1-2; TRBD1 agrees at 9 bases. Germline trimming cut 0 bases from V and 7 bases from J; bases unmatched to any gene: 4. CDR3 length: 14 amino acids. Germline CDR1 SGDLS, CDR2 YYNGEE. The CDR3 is CASSVGDRVGGYTF. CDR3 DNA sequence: TGTGCCAGCAGCGTAGGGGACAGGGTTGGTGGCTACACCTTC. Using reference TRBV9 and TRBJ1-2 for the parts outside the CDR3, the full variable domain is DSGVTQTPKHLITATGQRVTLRCSPRSGDLSVYWYQQSLDQGLQFLIQYYNGEERAKGNILERFSAQQFPDLHSELNLSSLELGDSALYFCASSVGDRVGGYTFGSGTRLTVV.

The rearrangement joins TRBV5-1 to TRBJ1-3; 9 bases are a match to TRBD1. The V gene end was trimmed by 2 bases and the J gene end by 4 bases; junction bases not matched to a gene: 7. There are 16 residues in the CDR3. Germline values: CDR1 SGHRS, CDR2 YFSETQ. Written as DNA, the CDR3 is TGCGCCAGCAGCTTTTTACAGGGGGCGAGCGGAAACACCATATATTTT. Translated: CASSFLQGASGNTIYF.

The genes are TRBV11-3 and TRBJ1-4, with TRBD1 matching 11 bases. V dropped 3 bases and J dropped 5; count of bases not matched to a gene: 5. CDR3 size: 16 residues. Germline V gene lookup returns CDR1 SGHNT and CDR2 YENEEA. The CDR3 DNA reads TGTGCCAGCAGCTTCCGGACAGGGGGCCTAAATGAAAAACTGTTTTTT. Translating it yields CASSFRTGGLNEKLFF.

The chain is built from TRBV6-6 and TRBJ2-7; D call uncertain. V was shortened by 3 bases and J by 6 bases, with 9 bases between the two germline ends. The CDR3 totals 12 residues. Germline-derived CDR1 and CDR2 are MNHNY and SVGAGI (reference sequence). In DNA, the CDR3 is TGTGCCAGCAGTTATGCGGCGCGCGAGCAGTACTTC. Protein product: CASSYAAREQYF.

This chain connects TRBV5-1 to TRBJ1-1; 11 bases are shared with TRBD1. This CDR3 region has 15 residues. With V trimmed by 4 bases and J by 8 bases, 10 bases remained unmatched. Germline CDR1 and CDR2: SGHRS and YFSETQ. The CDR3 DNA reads TGCGCCAGCAGCCGGACAGGGGGCCTCGGCCTGGAAGCTTTCTTT. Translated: CASSRTGGLGLEAFF. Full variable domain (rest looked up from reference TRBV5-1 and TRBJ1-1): KAGVTQTPRYLIKTRGQQVTLSCSPISGHRSVSWYQQTPGQGLQFLFEYFSETQRNKGNFPGRFSGRQFSNSRSEMNVSTLELGDSALYLCASSRTGGLGLEAFFGQGTRLTVV.

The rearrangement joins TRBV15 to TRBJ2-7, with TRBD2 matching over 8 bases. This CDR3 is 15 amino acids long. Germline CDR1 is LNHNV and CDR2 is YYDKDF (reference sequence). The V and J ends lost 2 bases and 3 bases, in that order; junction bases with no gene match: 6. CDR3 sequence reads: CATSRSGTRIYEQYF. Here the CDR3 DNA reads TGTGCCACCAGCAGATCCGGGACTAGGATCTACGAGCAGTACTTC.

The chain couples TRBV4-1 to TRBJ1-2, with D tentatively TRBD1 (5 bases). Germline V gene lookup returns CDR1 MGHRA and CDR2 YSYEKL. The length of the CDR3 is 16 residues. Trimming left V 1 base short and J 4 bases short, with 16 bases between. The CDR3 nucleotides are TGCGCCAGCAGCCAAGGCCGGGACCGGGGAGGCTATGGCTACACCTTC. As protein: CASSQGRDRGGYGYTF.

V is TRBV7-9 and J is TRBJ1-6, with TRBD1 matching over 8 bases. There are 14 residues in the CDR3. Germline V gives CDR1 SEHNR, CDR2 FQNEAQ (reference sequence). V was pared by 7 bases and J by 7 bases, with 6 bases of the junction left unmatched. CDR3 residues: CASIGDRMNSPLHF. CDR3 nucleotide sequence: TGTGCCAGCATCGGGGACAGGATGAATTCACCCCTCCACTTT.

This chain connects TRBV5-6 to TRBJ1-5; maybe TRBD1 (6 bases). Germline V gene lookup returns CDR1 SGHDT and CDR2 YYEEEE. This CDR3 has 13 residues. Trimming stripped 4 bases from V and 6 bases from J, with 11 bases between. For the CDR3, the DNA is TGTGCCAGCAGCAAAACAGGGTTTCAGCCCCAGCATTTT. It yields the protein CASSKTGFQPQHF.